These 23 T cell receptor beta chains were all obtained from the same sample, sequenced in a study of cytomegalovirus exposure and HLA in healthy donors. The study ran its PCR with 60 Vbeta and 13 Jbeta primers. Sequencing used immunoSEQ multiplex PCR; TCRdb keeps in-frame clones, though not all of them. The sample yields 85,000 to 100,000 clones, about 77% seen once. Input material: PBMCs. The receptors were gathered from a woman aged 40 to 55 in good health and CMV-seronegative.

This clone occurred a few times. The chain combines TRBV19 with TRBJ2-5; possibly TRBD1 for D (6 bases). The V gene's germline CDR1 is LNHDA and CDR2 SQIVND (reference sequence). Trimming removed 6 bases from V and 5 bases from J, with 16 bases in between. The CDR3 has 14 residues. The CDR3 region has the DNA TGTGCCAGTAGGCCACAGGGTGCAGGGGAGACCCAGTACTTC. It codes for CASRPQGAGETQYF. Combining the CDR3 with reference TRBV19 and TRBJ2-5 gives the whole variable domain DGGITQSPKYLFRKEGQNVTLSCEQNLNHDAMYWYRQDPGQGLRLIYYSQIVNDFQKGDIAEGYSVSREKKESFPLTVTSAQKNPTAFYLCASRPQGAGETQYFGPGTRLLVL.

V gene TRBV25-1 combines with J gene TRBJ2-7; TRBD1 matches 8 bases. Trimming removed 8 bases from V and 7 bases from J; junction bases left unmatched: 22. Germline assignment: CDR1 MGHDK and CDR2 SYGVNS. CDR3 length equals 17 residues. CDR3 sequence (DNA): TGTGCCAGCCAACAGGGACAGGATCCCCGTTCAATTAGGGAGCAGTACTTC. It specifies CASQQGQDPRSIREQYF.

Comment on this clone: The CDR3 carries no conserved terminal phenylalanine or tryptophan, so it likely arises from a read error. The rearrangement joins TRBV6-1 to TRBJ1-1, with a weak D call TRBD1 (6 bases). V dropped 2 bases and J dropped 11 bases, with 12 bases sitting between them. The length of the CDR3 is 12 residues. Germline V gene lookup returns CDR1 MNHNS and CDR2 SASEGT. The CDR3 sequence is CASSEIQGTAFV. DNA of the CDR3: TGTGCCAGCAGTGAAATACAGGGTACGGCTTTCGTT.

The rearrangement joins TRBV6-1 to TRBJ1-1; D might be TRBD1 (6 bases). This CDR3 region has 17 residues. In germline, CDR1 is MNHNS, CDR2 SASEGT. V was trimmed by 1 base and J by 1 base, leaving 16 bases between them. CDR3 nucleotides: TGTGCCAGCAGTGAAGTAGGCAGGGGAAGACAGAACACTGAAGCTTTCTTT. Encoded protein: CASSEVGRGRQNTEAFF.

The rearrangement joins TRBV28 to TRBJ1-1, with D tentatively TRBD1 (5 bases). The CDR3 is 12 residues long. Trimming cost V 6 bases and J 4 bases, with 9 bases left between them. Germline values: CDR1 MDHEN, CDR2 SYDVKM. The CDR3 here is CASRIGGTEAFF. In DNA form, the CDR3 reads TGTGCCAGCAGAATCGGGGGCACTGAAGCTTTCTTT. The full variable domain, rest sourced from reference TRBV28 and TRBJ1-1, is DVKVTQSSRYLVKRTGEKVFLECVQDMDHENMFWYRQDPGLGLRLIYFSYDVKMKEKGDIPEGYSVSREKKERFSLILESASTNQTSMYLCASRIGGTEAFFGQGTRLTVV.

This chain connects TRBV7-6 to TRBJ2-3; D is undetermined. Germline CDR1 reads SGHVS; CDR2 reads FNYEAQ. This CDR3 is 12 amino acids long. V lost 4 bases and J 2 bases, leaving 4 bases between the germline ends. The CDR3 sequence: CASSSNTDTQYF. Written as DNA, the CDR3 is TGTGCCAGCAGCTCTAACACAGATACGCAGTATTTT.

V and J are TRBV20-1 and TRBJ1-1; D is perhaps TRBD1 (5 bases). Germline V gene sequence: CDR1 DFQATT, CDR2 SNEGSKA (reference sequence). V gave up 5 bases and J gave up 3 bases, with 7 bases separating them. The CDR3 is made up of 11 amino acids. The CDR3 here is CSAGGDTEAFF. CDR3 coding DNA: TGCAGTGCTGGGGGGGACACTGAAGCTTTCTTT.

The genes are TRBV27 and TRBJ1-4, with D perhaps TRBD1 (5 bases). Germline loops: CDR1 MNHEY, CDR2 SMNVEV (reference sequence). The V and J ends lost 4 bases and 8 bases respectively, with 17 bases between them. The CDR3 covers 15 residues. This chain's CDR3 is CASSSLARVREKLFF. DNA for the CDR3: TGTGCCAGCAGTTCCTTGGCCAGGGTCAGGGAAAAACTGTTTTTT.

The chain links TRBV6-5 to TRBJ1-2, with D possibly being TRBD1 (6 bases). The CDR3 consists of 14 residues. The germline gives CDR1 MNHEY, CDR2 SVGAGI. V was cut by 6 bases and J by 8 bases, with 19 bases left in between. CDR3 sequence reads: CASRMAGDPRGYTF. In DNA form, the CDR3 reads TGTGCCAGCAGGATGGCAGGGGACCCGCGGGGCTACACCTTC.

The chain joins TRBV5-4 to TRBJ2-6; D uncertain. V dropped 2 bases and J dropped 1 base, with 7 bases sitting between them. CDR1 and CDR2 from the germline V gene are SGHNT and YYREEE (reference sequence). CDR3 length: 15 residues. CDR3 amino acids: CASSLESSGANVLTF. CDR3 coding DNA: TGTGCCAGCAGCTTAGAGTCATCTGGGGCCAACGTCCTGACTTTC.

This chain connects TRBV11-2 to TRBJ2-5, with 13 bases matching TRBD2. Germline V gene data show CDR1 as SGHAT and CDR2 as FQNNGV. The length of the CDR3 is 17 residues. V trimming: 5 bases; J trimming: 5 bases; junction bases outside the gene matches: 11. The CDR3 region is CASSPRTSGGVTETQYF. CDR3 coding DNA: TGTGCCAGCAGCCCCCGGACTAGCGGGGGTGTTACGGAGACCCAGTACTTC.

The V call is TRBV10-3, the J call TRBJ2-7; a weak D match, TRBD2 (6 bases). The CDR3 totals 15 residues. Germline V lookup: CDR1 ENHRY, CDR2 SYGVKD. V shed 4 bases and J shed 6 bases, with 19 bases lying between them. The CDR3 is CAISGAAGTPAEQYF. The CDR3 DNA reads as TGTGCCATCAGTGGTGCGGCGGGGACCCCCGCCGAGCAGTACTTC.

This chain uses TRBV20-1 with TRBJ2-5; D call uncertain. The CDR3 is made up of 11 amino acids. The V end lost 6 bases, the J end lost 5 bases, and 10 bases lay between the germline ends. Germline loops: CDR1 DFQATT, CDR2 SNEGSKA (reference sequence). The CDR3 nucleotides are TGCAGTGCGCCCCTAGTTGAGACCCAGTACTTC. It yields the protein CSAPLVETQYF.

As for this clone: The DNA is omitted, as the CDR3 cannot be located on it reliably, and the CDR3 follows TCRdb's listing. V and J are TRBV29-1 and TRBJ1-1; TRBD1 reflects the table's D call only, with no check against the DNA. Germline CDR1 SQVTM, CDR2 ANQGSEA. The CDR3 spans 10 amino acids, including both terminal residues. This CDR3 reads CSVGQGITFF.

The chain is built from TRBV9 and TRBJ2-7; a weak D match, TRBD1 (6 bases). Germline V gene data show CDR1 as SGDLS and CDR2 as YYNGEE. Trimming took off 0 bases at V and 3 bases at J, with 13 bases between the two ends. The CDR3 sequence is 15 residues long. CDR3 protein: CASSVGAGALYEQYF. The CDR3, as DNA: TGTGCCAGCAGCGTAGGGGCAGGGGCCCTCTACGAGCAGTACTTC.

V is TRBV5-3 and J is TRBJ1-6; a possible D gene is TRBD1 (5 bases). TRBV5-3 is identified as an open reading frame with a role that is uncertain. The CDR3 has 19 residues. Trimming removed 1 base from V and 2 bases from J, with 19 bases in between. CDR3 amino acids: CARSLKGGTSSPYNSPLHF. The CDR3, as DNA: TGTGCCAGAAGCTTGAAAGGCGGGACTAGTAGCCCCTATAATTCACCCCTCCACTTT.

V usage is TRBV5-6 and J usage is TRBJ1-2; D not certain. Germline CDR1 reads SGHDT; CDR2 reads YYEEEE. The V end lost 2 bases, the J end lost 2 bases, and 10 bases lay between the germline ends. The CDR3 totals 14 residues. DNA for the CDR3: TGTGCCAGCAGCTTTTCCACAGCCAACTATGGCTACACCTTC. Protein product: CASSFSTANYGYTF.

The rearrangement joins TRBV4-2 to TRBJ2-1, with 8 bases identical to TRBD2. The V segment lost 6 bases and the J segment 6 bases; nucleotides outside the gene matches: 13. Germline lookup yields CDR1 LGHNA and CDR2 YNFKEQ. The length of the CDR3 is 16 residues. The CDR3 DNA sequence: TGTGCCAGCAGGATGGGGGGGGGACTAGAGGGCAATGAGCAGTTCTTC. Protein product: CASRMGGGLEGNEQFF.

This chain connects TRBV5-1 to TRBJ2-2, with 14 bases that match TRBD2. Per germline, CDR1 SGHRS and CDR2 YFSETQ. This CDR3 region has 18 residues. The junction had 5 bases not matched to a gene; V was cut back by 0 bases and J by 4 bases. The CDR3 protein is CASSLGGTSGGPTGELFF. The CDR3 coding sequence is TGCGCCAGCAGCTTGGGAGGGACTAGCGGGGGACCCACCGGGGAGCTGTTTTTT. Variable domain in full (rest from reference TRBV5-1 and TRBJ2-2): KAGVTQTPRYLIKTRGQQVTLSCSPISGHRSVSWYQQTPGQGLQFLFEYFSETQRNKGNFPGRFSGRQFSNSRSEMNVSTLELGDSALYLCASSLGGTSGGPTGELFFGEGSRLTVL.

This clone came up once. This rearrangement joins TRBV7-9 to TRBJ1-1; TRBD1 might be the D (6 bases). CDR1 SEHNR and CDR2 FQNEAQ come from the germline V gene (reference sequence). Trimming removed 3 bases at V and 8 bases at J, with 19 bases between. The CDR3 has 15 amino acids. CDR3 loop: CASSFGAGVVMEAFF. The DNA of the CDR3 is TGTGCCAGCAGCTTCGGTGCAGGGGTAGTGATGGAAGCTTTCTTT.

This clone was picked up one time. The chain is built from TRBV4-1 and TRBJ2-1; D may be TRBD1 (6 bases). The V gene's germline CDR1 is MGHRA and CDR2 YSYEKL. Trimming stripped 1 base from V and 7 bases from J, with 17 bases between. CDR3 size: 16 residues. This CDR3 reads CASSQAPGHLGNEQFF. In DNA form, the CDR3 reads TGCGCCAGCAGCCAAGCCCCGGGACACCTCGGGAATGAGCAGTTCTTC.

CDR3 nucleotide sequence: TGTGCCAGCAGCCCTGACAGGGTCAACGAGCAGTACTTC. It is translated as CASSPDRVNEQYF. V gene TRBV11-2 combines with J gene TRBJ2-7; 7 bases are shared with TRBD1. The CDR3 loop spans 13 amino acids. The germline gives CDR1 SGHAT, CDR2 FQNNGV. V dropped 5 bases and J dropped 5; count of bases not matched to a gene: 6.

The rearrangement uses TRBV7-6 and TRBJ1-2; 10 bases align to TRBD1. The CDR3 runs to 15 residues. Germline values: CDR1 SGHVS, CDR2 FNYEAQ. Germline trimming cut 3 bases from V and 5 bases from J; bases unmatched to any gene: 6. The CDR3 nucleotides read TGTGCCAGCAGCTTGGGGACAGGGGCCGCTTATGGCTACACCTTC. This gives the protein CASSLGTGAAYGYTF.